Included here is one T cell receptor (beta chain) sequence, with context. The entry originates in a study of blood T cell repertoires in COVID-19. Germline V lookup: CDR1 SGHRS, CDR2 YFSETQ. Trimming stripped 1 base from V and 0 bases from J, with 10 bases between. The CDR3 sequence is 15 residues long. Sequencing was performed with immunoSEQ multiplex PCR; in TCRdb, only in-frame clones are kept and a portion is missing. The sample yields almost 80,000 clones, 90% seen once. The chain couples TRBV5-1 to TRBJ1-1, with D unresolved. Sequencing input: peripheral blood. The receptor's source is an elderly woman with acute or convalescent COVID-19. CDR3 bases: TGCGCCAGCAGCTTGCGAGGCCAAATGAACACTGAAGCTTTCTTT. This encodes CASSLRGQMNTEAFF.